A selection of T cell receptor beta chains follows, all from one sample in a study of OX40 agonist ivuxolimab in advanced cancers. Only in-frame clones appear in the TCRdb table, and some are missing; sequencing was by immunoSEQ multiplex PCR. The sample yields about 84,000 clones, roughly 89% seen once. Sequencing used CD4+ or CD8+ T cells sorted from blood, obtained in a trial of the OX40 agonist ivuxolimab. The source is an adult with an advanced solid tumor such as melanoma, head and neck, liver or kidney cancer. CDR3s include the opening cysteine and the closing phenylalanine or tryptophan. Each record gives: CDR3 protein, CDR3 DNA, clone size, J gene, CDR3 length, V gene, D gene. A D gene is named only where the DNA matches it firmly. A clone size is listed for some rows: how often the clone was seen (once, few, many), or a class if it is expanded.

CDR3 protein: CASSTPRGGYTF
CDR3 DNA: TGCGCCAGCAGCACCCCTCGGGGAGGCTACACCTTC
clone size: -
J gene: TRBJ1-2
CDR3 length: 12
V gene: TRBV5-1
D gene: -

CDR3 protein: CASSLTTGMNTEAFF
CDR3 DNA: TGTGCCAGCAGCCTAACGACAGGCATGAACACTGAAGCTTTCTTT
clone size: -
J gene: TRBJ1-1
CDR3 length: 15
V gene: TRBV11-2
D gene: -

CDR3 protein: CASSATSAGVGYGYTF
CDR3 DNA: TGCGCCAGCAGCGCGACATCCGCCGGGGTCGGCTATGGCTACACCTTC
clone size: -
J gene: TRBJ1-2
CDR3 length: 16
V gene: TRBV5-1
D gene: -

CDR3 protein: CASSSTDTQYF
CDR3 DNA: TGTGCCAGCAGCTCTACAGATACGCAGTATTTT
clone size: once
J gene: TRBJ2-3
CDR3 length: 11
V gene: TRBV5-5
D gene: -

CDR3 protein: CASSLGRVGRGNYF
CDR3 DNA: -
clone size: once
J gene: TRBJ2-4
CDR3 length: 14
V gene: TRBV5-6
D gene: -

CDR3 protein: CASSLAAGGTDTQYF
CDR3 DNA: TGTGCCAGCAGCTTAGCGGCAGGGGGCACAGATACGCAGTATTTT
clone size: -
J gene: TRBJ2-3
CDR3 length: 15
V gene: TRBV11-3
D gene: -

CDR3 protein: CASSYQSNYRVQYF
CDR3 DNA: TGTGCCAGCAGTTACCAGTCTAATTATAGGGTGCAGTACTTC
clone size: -
J gene: TRBJ2-7
CDR3 length: 14
V gene: TRBV6-6
D gene: -

CDR3 protein: CASSLSETEAFF
CDR3 DNA: TGTGCCAGCAGCCTCTCCGAGACAGAAGCTTTCTTT
clone size: few
J gene: TRBJ1-1
CDR3 length: 12
V gene: TRBV7-9
D gene: -

CDR3 protein: CASSQVDMGLSSYNEQFF
CDR3 DNA: TGCGCCAGCAGCCAAGTCGATATGGGACTTAGCTCCTACAATGAGCAGTTCTTC
clone size: -
J gene: TRBJ2-1
CDR3 length: 18
V gene: TRBV4-1
D gene: -

CDR3 protein: CASSVHGSGTEAFF
CDR3 DNA: TGCGCCAGCAGTGTCCACGGCTCGGGTACTGAAGCTTTCTTT
clone size: -
J gene: TRBJ1-1
CDR3 length: 14
V gene: TRBV10-1
D gene: -

CDR3 protein: CASSSTRTGGGYTF
CDR3 DNA: TGTGCCAGCAGTTCCACCCGGACAGGGGGCGGCTACACCTTC
clone size: -
J gene: TRBJ1-2
CDR3 length: 14
V gene: TRBV28
D gene: TRBD1

CDR3 protein: CAAGRGLNTEAFF
CDR3 DNA: TGTGCCGCCGGCCGGGGATTGAACACTGAAGCTTTCTTT
clone size: -
J gene: TRBJ1-1
CDR3 length: 13
V gene: TRBV15
D gene: -

CDR3 protein: CASRPEGDQQPQHF
CDR3 DNA: TGTGCCAGTAGACCCGAGGGGGACCAGCAGCCCCAGCATTTT
clone size: once
J gene: TRBJ1-5
CDR3 length: 14
V gene: TRBV19
D gene: -

CDR3 protein: CRPTRNPGELFF
CDR3 DNA: TGCAGACCGACTAGGAATCCCGGGGAGCTGTTTTTT
clone size: -
J gene: TRBJ2-2
CDR3 length: 12
V gene: TRBV29-1
D gene: -

CDR3 protein: CASSVGGHSGNTIYF
CDR3 DNA: TGTGCCAGCAGTGTCGGGGGTCACTCTGGAAACACCATATATTTT
clone size: -
J gene: TRBJ1-3
CDR3 length: 15
V gene: TRBV6-1
D gene: -

CDR3 protein: CASSSGTGAGDSPLHF
CDR3 DNA: TGTGCCAGCAGTTCCGGGACAGGGGCGGGGGATTCACCCCTCCACTTT
clone size: -
J gene: TRBJ1-6
CDR3 length: 16
V gene: TRBV5-6
D gene: TRBD1

CDR3 protein: CAWSVPPTRGLDYGYTF
CDR3 DNA: TGTGCCTGGAGTGTACCCCCAACTAGGGGTTTGGACTATGGCTACACCTTC
clone size: -
J gene: TRBJ1-2
CDR3 length: 17
V gene: TRBV30
D gene: -

CDR3 protein: CASSLVGTGVDIQYF
CDR3 DNA: TGTGCCAGCAGCTTGGTCGGGACAGGGGTCGACATTCAGTACTTC
clone size: -
J gene: TRBJ2-4
CDR3 length: 15
V gene: TRBV5-5
D gene: TRBD1

CDR3 protein: CASSLRTGTLNTEAFF
CDR3 DNA: TGTGCCAGCAGTCTCCGGACAGGGACTTTGAACACTGAAGCTTTCTTT
clone size: few
J gene: TRBJ1-1
CDR3 length: 16
V gene: TRBV27
D gene: TRBD1

CDR3 protein: CASSLPRDRGRNEQFF
CDR3 DNA: TGTGCCAGCAGCCTCCCCCGGGACAGGGGGCGCAATGAGCAGTTCTTC
clone size: -
J gene: TRBJ2-1
CDR3 length: 16
V gene: TRBV11-2
D gene: TRBD1

CDR3 protein: CASTLSPGQPQSMPQHF
CDR3 DNA: TGTGCCAGCACCCTCTCCCCGGGACAGCCACAATCAATGCCCCAGCATTTT
clone size: -
J gene: TRBJ1-5
CDR3 length: 17
V gene: TRBV9
D gene: TRBD1

CDR3 protein: CASSQDTLQASYEQYF
CDR3 DNA: TGCGCCAGCAGCCAAGATACTTTACAGGCCTCCTACGAGCAGTACTTC
clone size: -
J gene: TRBJ2-7
CDR3 length: 16
V gene: TRBV4-3
D gene: -

CDR3 protein: CASSKGLAGARYNEQFF
CDR3 DNA: TGCGCCAGCAGCAAAGGGCTAGCGGGGGCCCGGTACAATGAGCAGTTCTTC
clone size: -
J gene: TRBJ2-1
CDR3 length: 17
V gene: TRBV4-1
D gene: TRBD2

CDR3 protein: CAWSVPWGFQNTGELFF
CDR3 DNA: TGTGCCTGGAGTGTACCCTGGGGCTTCCAGAACACCGGGGAGCTGTTTTTT
clone size: -
J gene: TRBJ2-2
CDR3 length: 17
V gene: TRBV30
D gene: -